The TCR beta chain under discussion was sequenced for a study of regulatory T cells in long-lasting Graves disease. Arm-PCR of CDR3 regions and iRepertoire HTBI primers were the basis on which TCR beta libraries were built. TCRdb analysed the multiplex PCR reads with MiXCR anew, one entry per CDR3 protein. The data contain 400,000 to 550,000 distinct CDR3 sequences, 16% of them singletons. Trimming shortened V by 4 bases and J by 7 bases, and 10 bases separated the two germline ends. The length of the CDR3 is 12 residues. Germline V gene sequence: CDR1 SGHTA, CDR2 FQGNSA. This clonotype showed up many times. Time point denoted: newly diagnosed GD, antithyroid drugs for less than 3 months. PBMCs provided the RNA from which the TCR library was made. These data were also reused for a study on T cells in Graves' hyperthyroidism and ophthalmopathy.

The TCR was taken from a woman aged 25 to 39 with Graves disease. Material: peripheral blood mononuclear cells (PBMCs), obtained at new diagnosis, from a patient treated with antithyroid drugs. The V and J genes are TRBV7-2 and TRBJ1-2; D uncertain. The DNA of the CDR3 is TGTGCCAGCAGCTCTTTTAGTTTTGGCTACACCTTC. Translated: CASSSFSFGYTF. Drawing the rest from reference TRBV7-2 and TRBJ1-2, the complete variable domain is GAGVSQSPSNKVTEKGKDVELRCDPISGHTALYWYRQSLGQGLEFLIYFQGNSAPDKSGLPSDRFSAERTGGSVSTLTIQRTQQEDSAVYLCASSSFSFGYTFGSGTRLTVV.